These T cell receptor beta chains were read from a single sample in a study of cytomegalovirus exposure and HLA in healthy donors. Libraries were prepared by immunoSEQ multiplex PCR; TCRdb keeps only in-frame clonotypes and omits some of them. Counted here are 95,000 to 110,000 clones, around two thirds occurring once; the ten biggest clones make up 3% to 4%. Sequenced input: PBMCs. All receptors derive from a woman in her 50s in good health and CMV-seronegative. Each CDR3 is given with its conserved first and last residue. The D gene is left open where the match is weak. Rows give clone size only sometimes, using once, few, many, or a class for an expanded clone.

D gene,J gene,V gene,clone size,CDR3 length,CDR3 DNA,CDR3 protein
NA,TRBJ1-5,TRBV6-4,NA,14,TGTGCCAGCAGCGACGGGGGCGCGGGTCAGCCCCAGCATTTT,CASSDGGAGQPQHF
TRBD2,TRBJ2-3,TRBV19,NA,15,TGTGCCAGTAGTCCCGTGCCGGGAGGAGGAGATACGCAGTATTTT,CASSPVPGGGDTQYF
TRBD1,TRBJ2-1,TRBV7-9,NA,16,TGTGCCAGCAGCCCCTCCGGGACAGAGCTTTCCGATGAGCAGTTCTTC,CASSPSGTELSDEQFF
NA,TRBJ1-1,TRBV7-7,few,13,TGTGCCAGCAGCGTCGGAGAGAACACTGAAGCTTTCTTT,CASSVGENTEAFF
TRBD1,TRBJ2-1,TRBV7-6,few,14,TGTGCCAGCAGTACGGGACAGGGCATCAATGAGCAGTTCTTC,CASSTGQGINEQFF
TRBD1,TRBJ2-7,TRBV25-1,few,16,TGTGCCAGCAGTGATCCCCAGGACAGGGTGGGTTACGAGCAGTACTTC,CASSDPQDRVGYEQYF
TRBD1,TRBJ1-1,TRBV10-3,NA,16,TGTGCCATCAGTGCCGGAACGGGACAGGGAAACACTGAAGCTTTCTTT,CAISAGTGQGNTEAFF
TRBD1,TRBJ2-1,TRBV11-3,NA,15,TGTGCCAGCAGCGGAGAGACAGGGGATGGGAATGAGCAGTTCTTC,CASSGETGDGNEQFF
NA,TRBJ2-1,TRBV4-1,NA,16,TGCGCCAGCAGCCAAGAAGTGACTAAGGGCTACAATGAGCAGTTCTTC,CASSQEVTKGYNEQFF
NA,TRBJ2-7,TRBV7-2,NA,15,TGTGCCAGCAGCTCCTCAGGGGCCAGCTCCTACGAGCAGTACTTC,CASSSSGASSYEQYF
NA,TRBJ2-3,TRBV27,few,16,TGTGCCAGCAGCCTCCGGGACCGAGTTCTGGGGGGAACGCAGTATTTT,CASSLRDRVLGGTQYF
TRBD1,TRBJ1-2,TRBV29-1,few,12,TGCAGCGTAAGGACAGGGGAGTATGGCTACACCTTC,CSVRTGEYGYTF
NA,TRBJ1-1,TRBV10-1,NA,13,TGCGCCAGCAGTGAGTCCCAGAACACTGAAGCTTTCTTT,CASSESQNTEAFF
NA,TRBJ1-2,TRBV7-9,NA,16,TGTGCCAGCAGCCCTGGGACAACCAGTTCGCCCTATGGCTACACCTTC,CASSPGTTSSPYGYTF
TRBD1,TRBJ1-5,TRBV28,few,14,TGTGCCAGCAGTGGACAGGGGGCCCGTAAGCCCCAGCATTTT,CASSGQGARKPQHF
NA,TRBJ1-2,TRBV10-2,NA,13,TGCGCCAGCAGTCCCGCGGGGGACTATGGCTACACCTTC,CASSPAGDYGYTF
NA,TRBJ1-2,TRBV21-1,NA,14,TGTGCCAGCACCCTCAGGCGGGTTGTATATGGCTACACCTTC,CASTLRRVVYGYTF
NA,TRBJ1-1,TRBV5-4,NA,13,TGTGCCAGCAGCTCGACTATTAACACTGAAGCTTTCTTT,CASSSTINTEAFF
TRBD2,TRBJ2-2,TRBV5-1,NA,15,TGCGCCAGCGAGAATCGCGGGGGGGCCGGCGGGGAGCTGTTTTTT,CASENRGGAGGELFF
TRBD2,TRBJ2-3,TRBV7-9,few,15,TGTGCCAGCAGCCGCCAGGGACTAGCCACAGATACGCAGTATTTT,CASSRQGLATDTQYF
NA,TRBJ1-1,TRBV10-3,NA,13,TGTGCCATCAGTGCACAGGGTTTCGCTGAAGCTTTCTTT,CAISAQGFAEAFF
NA,TRBJ2-3,TRBV4-3,NA,17,TGCGCCAGCAGCCAAGATGAGCGCGCCAGGGGAACAGATACGCAGTATTTT,CASSQDERARGTDTQYF
NA,TRBJ2-2,TRBV7-6,few,15,TGTGCCAGCTCAAGGTCAGGCGGGGCGGCAGGGGAGCTGTTTTTT,CASSRSGGAAGELFF
TRBD1,TRBJ1-2,TRBV11-3,NA,20,TGTGCCAGCAGCCCATCCGGAGGGACAGGGGCCTGGTTGAGTGGGTCTGGCTACACCTTC,CASSPSGGTGAWLSGSGYTF
TRBD2,TRBJ2-7,TRBV7-2,NA,16,TGTGCCAGCAGCTTAGAGGGACTAGCGGGAGGTGGCGAGCAGTACTTC,CASSLEGLAGGGEQYF
TRBD2,TRBJ2-3,TRBV6-1,NA,16,TGTGCCAGCAGTGACGCCCTAGCGGGAGGGCCGAATACGCAGTATTTT,CASSDALAGGPNTQYF
NA,TRBJ1-2,TRBV4-1,NA,13,TGCGCCAGCAGCCAGACAGGAAACTATGGCTACACCTTC,CASSQTGNYGYTF
NA,TRBJ1-1,TRBV10-2,NA,12,TGCGCCAGCGGGACTGTGAACACTGAAGCTTTCTTT,CASGTVNTEAFF
NA,TRBJ2-2,TRBV4-3,NA,16,TGCGCCAGCAGCCAAAAGACACTCTCTAACACCGGGGAGCTGTTTTTT,CASSQKTLSNTGELFF
TRBD2,TRBJ2-7,TRBV15,NA,14,TGTGCCACCAGTAGAGGACTAGCGGGTGGCGAGCAGTACTTC,CATSRGLAGGEQYF
TRBD2,TRBJ2-5,TRBV5-1,once,17,TGCGCCAGCAGCTTGCGGGGACTAGCGGGGACCTTTGAGACCCAGTACTTC,CASSLRGLAGTFETQYF
TRBD1,TRBJ2-7,TRBV10-1,once,12,TGCGCCAAGGGACAGTCCATCTACGAGCAGTACTTC,CAKGQSIYEQYF
NA,TRBJ2-4,TRBV5-1,NA,15,TGCGCCAGCAGCCCCCCGAGGGGGAGCGGAAACATTCAGTACTTC,CASSPPRGSGNIQYF
NA,TRBJ2-1,TRBV7-9,NA,11,TGTGCCGGAGACTACTACAATGAGCAGTTCTTC,CAGDYYNEQFF
TRBD1,TRBJ2-7,TRBV7-9,NA,15,TGTGCCAGCAGCCCTAGGGGACAGGGGGCTGTCGAGCAGTACTTC,CASSPRGQGAVEQYF
TRBD2,TRBJ2-3,TRBV18,once,16,TGTGCCAGCTCACCACCGAATAACGCGGGGGGAAATACGCAGTATTTT,CASSPPNNAGGNTQYF
TRBD1,TRBJ1-2,TRBV5-1,few,16,TGCGCCAGCAGCGTATCCGGGGACAGGGCCCTCTATGGCTACACCTTC,CASSVSGDRALYGYTF
TRBD1,TRBJ1-2,TRBV18,few,15,TGTGCCAGCTCACCCGGGACAGGGGGCCTGTATGGCTACACCTTC,CASSPGTGGLYGYTF
TRBD2,TRBJ2-1,TRBV9,NA,17,TGTGCCAGCAGCGTCGGGGCTAGCGGGAGCGATAGCAATGAGCAGTTCTTC,CASSVGASGSDSNEQFF
NA,TRBJ2-2,TRBV5-5,NA,16,TGTGCCAGCAGCTTCCACCTTACACCCAACACCGGGGAGCTGTTTTTT,CASSFHLTPNTGELFF
NA,TRBJ2-7,TRBV11-3,few,13,TGTGCCAGCAGCTTATCCCCGGTCTACGAGCAGTACTTC,CASSLSPVYEQYF
NA,TRBJ1-5,TRBV7-8,NA,14,TGTGCCAGCAGCCGACAGGAACTCAATCAGCCCCAGCATTTT,CASSRQELNQPQHF
NA,TRBJ2-3,TRBV5-6,few,13,TGTGCCAGCAGCTTGGCTAGCACAGATACGCAGTATTTT,CASSLASTDTQYF
NA,TRBJ2-7,TRBV2,NA,13,TGTGCCAGCAGTGAACGTCCGGGAGACGAGCAGTACTTC,CASSERPGDEQYF
NA,TRBJ2-1,TRBV6-4,NA,15,TGTGCCAGCAGTGAGACGGGGAGCTCCTACAATGAGCAGTTCTTC,CASSETGSSYNEQFF
TRBD1,TRBJ1-2,TRBV4-1,NA,11,TGCGCCAGCAGCCAAGATGGGGACAGCGTGTTC,CASSQDGDSVF